The clone carrying this T cell receptor beta chain was detected only a few times. This CDR3 has 11 residues. Germline CDR1 and CDR2: SGHRS and YFSETQ. These data come from a study of CD8+ T cells in alopecia areata. Isolated RNA was reverse transcribed into cDNA used as the sequencing template. Using immunoSEQ multiplex PCR, the repertoire was profiled, and TCRdb retains in-frame clones only, with some absent. The table includes approximately 98,000 clones, under 60% detected once. This chain links TRBV5-1 with TRBJ2-7, with 9 bases identical to TRBD1. The TCR comes from a human donor with alopecia areata. Input material: NKG2D-low CD8+ T cells sorted from blood. Here the CDR3 DNA reads TGCTCCGACAGGGGGATCTACGAGCAGTACTTC. This codes for CSDRGIYEQYF.